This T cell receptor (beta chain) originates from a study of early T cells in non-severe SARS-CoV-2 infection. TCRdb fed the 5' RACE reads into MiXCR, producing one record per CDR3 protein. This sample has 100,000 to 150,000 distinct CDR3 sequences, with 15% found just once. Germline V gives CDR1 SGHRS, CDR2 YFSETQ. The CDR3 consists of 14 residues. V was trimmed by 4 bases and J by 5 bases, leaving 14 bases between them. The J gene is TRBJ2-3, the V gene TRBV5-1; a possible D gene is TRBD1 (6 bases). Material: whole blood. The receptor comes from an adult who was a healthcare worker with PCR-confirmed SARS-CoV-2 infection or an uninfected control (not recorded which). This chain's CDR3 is CASSTGEGGDTQYF. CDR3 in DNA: TGCGCCAGCAGCACCGGGGAAGGGGGAGATACGCAGTATTTT. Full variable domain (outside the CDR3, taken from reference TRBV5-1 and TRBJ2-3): KAGVTQTPRYLIKTRGQQVTLSCSPISGHRSVSWYQQTPGQGLQFLFEYFSETQRNKGNFPGRFSGRQFSNSRSEMNVSTLELGDSALYLCASSTGEGGDTQYFGPGTRLTVL.